What follows are 21 T cell receptor beta chains derived from one specimen sequenced in a study of identical twins. A single record per CDR3 protein comes from TCRdb applying MiXCR to the 5' RACE reads. This sample has about 690,000 distinct CDR3 sequences, with about 20% found just once. The sample also formed part of further work on T cells expressing NK-cell markers.

The sample comprised PBMCs. The receptor set was obtained from a woman aged 18-29 years in good health.

This clonotype was detected only a few times. The chain recombines TRBV12-3 or TRBV12-4 with TRBJ1-5; possibly TRBD1 for D (5 bases). The CDR3 length is 14 residues. V shed 4 bases and J shed 3 bases, with 10 bases lying between them. As DNA, the CDR3 is TGTGCCAGCAGTTCCGGGACCTACAATCAGCCCCAGCATTTT. Amino acid sequence: CASSSGTYNQPQHF.

This clonotype has more than one count but fewer than ten. The chain has TRBV5-6 and TRBJ1-2, with no clear D. Germline V gene data show CDR1 as SGHDT and CDR2 as YYEEEE. V gave up 0 bases and J gave up 2 bases, with 8 bases separating them. This CDR3 is built from 14 residues. The CDR3 DNA is TGTGCCAGCAGCTTGGAACAGCGGAACTATGGCTACACCTTC. This sequence encodes CASSLEQRNYGYTF.

This clonotype was seen at least ten times. In nucleotides, the CDR3 is TGTGCCAGCAGCTCCCCATTTTATGGAGGTCAAGAGACCCAGTACTTC. Protein sequence: CASSSPFYGGQETQYF. The chain uses TRBV5-6 and TRBJ2-5; the D gene is possibly TRBD2 (5 bases). Germline values: CDR1 SGHDT, CDR2 YYEEEE. CDR3 length equals 16 residues. V lost 3 bases and J lost 2, with 17 bases in between.

This clonotype was seen a handful of times. The gene calls are TRBV6-1 and TRBJ1-5, with D uncertain. The CDR3 totals 13 residues. Germline CDR1 reads MNHNS; CDR2 reads SASEGT. V was shortened by 6 bases and J by 4 bases, with 10 bases between the two germline ends. The CDR3 loop is CASRENRNQPQHF. The CDR3 DNA is TGTGCCAGCAGAGAGAATCGGAATCAGCCCCAGCATTTT.

The V call is TRBV9, the J call TRBJ2-5, with D possibly TRBD2 on 6 matching bases. V was cut by 6 bases and J by 1 base, with 22 bases left in between. Germline loops: CDR1 SGDLS, CDR2 YYNGEE. This CDR3 contains 17 residues. CDR3 DNA sequence: TGTGCCAGCACCCTACAGCGGGCCGGAAACATCCAAGAGACCCAGTACTTC. It specifies CASTLQRAGNIQETQYF. The full variable domain, its missing parts supplied by reference TRBV9 and TRBJ2-5, is DSGVTQTPKHLITATGQRVTLRCSPRSGDLSVYWYQQSLDQGLQFLIQYYNGEERAKGNILERFSAQQFPDLHSELNLSSLELGDSALYFCASTLQRAGNIQETQYFGPGTRLLVL.

This clonotype has just a few counts. This chain links TRBV7-9 with TRBJ2-3, with 9 bases matching TRBD2. V trimming: 0 bases; J trimming: 0 bases; junction bases outside the gene matches: 4. The germline gives CDR1 SEHNR, CDR2 FQNEAQ (reference sequence). The CDR3 spans 17 residues. CDR3 residues: CASSLAPLAGSTDTQYF. The CDR3 nucleotides read TGTGCCAGCAGCTTAGCGCCCCTAGCGGGGAGCACAGATACGCAGTATTTT.

The CDR3 reads CAISEPGGSPTGELFF. The CDR3 DNA follows: TGTGCCATCAGTGAGCCTGGCGGGAGCCCCACCGGGGAGCTGTTTTTT. The V call is TRBV10-3, the J call TRBJ2-2, with 7 bases that match TRBD2. The CDR3 is 16 amino acids. With V trimmed by 2 bases and J by 4 bases, 7 bases remained unmatched. CDR1 ENHRY and CDR2 SYGVKD come from the germline V gene.

This clonotype has more than one count but fewer than ten. The chain combines TRBV29-1 with TRBJ1-1; no clear D gene. The CDR3 consists of 11 residues. Trimming took 4 bases from V and 6 from J, leaving 9 bases between them. Germline-derived CDR1 and CDR2 are SQVTM and ANQGSEA. The CDR3 DNA is TGCAGCGTTGGAGGTTTGGCTGAAGCTTTCTTT. It is translated as CSVGGLAEAFF.

This clonotype was observed at least ten times. The chain links TRBV5-6 to TRBJ1-5, with a possible D match to TRBD1 (6 bases). Trimming removed 3 bases from V and 5 bases from J, with 15 bases in between. The CDR3 spans 15 residues. CDR1 and CDR2 (germline): SGHDT, YYEEEE. CDR3 DNA: TGTGCCAGCAGCTCGGGCTCAGGGGATTATCAGCCCCAGCATTTT. It encodes CASSSGSGDYQPQHF.

This clonotype came up many times. The chain carries TRBV7-3 and TRBJ2-1, with D unclear. Germline values: CDR1 SGHTA, CDR2 FQGTGA. The V end was cut by 5 bases, the J end by 10 bases, with 24 bases between. The CDR3 consists of 16 residues. CDR3: CASSQGNYPSSGEQFF. The CDR3 DNA reads TGTGCCAGCAGCCAAGGGAACTATCCTTCTTCGGGCGAGCAGTTCTTC.

The chain links TRBV19 to TRBJ2-5, with TRBD2 matching 10 bases. Trimming removed 2 bases from V and 4 bases from J; junction bases left unmatched: 16. The CDR3 is 19 amino acids. Germline CDR1 reads LNHDA; CDR2 reads SQIVND (reference sequence). The CDR3 region has the DNA TGTGCCAGTAGTATATCGAGTCTAGCGGGAGTGGCGGCAAGAGAGACCCAGTACTTC. Its translation is CASSISSLAGVAARETQYF.

This clonotype was counted ten times or more. The chain joins TRBV15 to TRBJ2-2, with D tentatively TRBD1 (6 bases). Trimming cost V 5 bases and J 0 bases, with 10 bases left between them. The CDR3 runs to 15 residues. Germline CDR1 reads LNHNV; CDR2 reads YYDKDF (reference sequence). The CDR3 region has the DNA TGTGCCACCAGCTCCCGGACAGCGAACACCGGGGAGCTGTTTTTT. This encodes CATSSRTANTGELFF.

The chain couples TRBV20-1 to TRBJ2-1, with D possibly matching TRBD2 (6 bases). The CDR3 spans 12 residues. With 5 bases removed from V and 8 bases from J, the gap between germline ends came to 13 bases. Germline V gene sequence: CDR1 DFQATT, CDR2 SNEGSKA (reference sequence). The CDR3 protein is CSAGRGSDEQFF. CDR3 in DNA: TGCAGTGCTGGCCGGGGGAGCGATGAGCAGTTCTTC.

This chain links TRBV7-9 with TRBJ1-5, with a tentative D call TRBD1 (6 bases). V lost 5 bases and J 1 base, leaving 12 bases between the germline ends. Germline V gene sequence: CDR1 SEHNR, CDR2 FQNEAQ (reference sequence). The CDR3 covers 15 residues. As DNA, the CDR3 is TGTGCCAGCAGCCCCCCGGGGGCGAGCAATCAGCCCCAGCATTTT. Its protein product is CASSPPGASNQPQHF.

This clonotype was detected only a few times. CDR3 nucleotide sequence: TGCAGTGCTCCCAGACTAGCGGGGGGGCCCGGGGAGCTGTTTTTT. Its translation: CSAPRLAGGPGELFF. The V gene is TRBV20-1, the J gene TRBJ2-2; TRBD2 matches 14 bases. The V segment lost 5 bases and the J segment 6 bases; nucleotides outside the gene matches: 5. Germline CDR1 is DFQATT and CDR2 is SNEGSKA (reference sequence). The CDR3 runs 15 residues.

CDR3 sequence: CASSSSGSGNTQYF. The CDR3 DNA reads as TGTGCCAGCAGCTCTAGCGGCTCGGGAAATACGCAGTATTTT. This chain links TRBV12-3 or TRBV12-4 with TRBJ2-3; 7 bases fit TRBD2. This CDR3 has 14 residues. V lost 6 bases to trimming and J lost 7 bases; unmatched junction nucleotides: 10.

The chain combines TRBV20-1 with TRBJ1-2; 12 bases map to TRBD1. V was pared by 6 bases and J by 5 bases, with 7 bases of the junction left unmatched. The CDR3 has 14 amino acids. Germline-derived CDR1 and CDR2 are DFQATT and SNEGSKA (reference sequence). CDR3 sequence (DNA): TGCAGTGCAACGGGACAGGGGGCTGGGTATGGCTACACCTTC. Translation: CSATGQGAGYGYTF.

A remark on this clonotype: A single base separates this from a much larger clone, so it may be a read error. The DNA of the CDR3 is TGTGCCAGCAGCGTCGACTACGAGCAGTACTTC. Translating gives CASSVDYEQYF. The chain uses TRBV5-4 and TRBJ2-7; unclear D gene. The germline gives CDR1 SGHNT, CDR2 YYREEE (reference sequence). The V end was cut by 4 bases, the J end by 3 bases, with 5 bases between. This CDR3 is built from 11 residues.

The chain couples TRBV5-1 to TRBJ2-5; 11 bases fit TRBD1. Germline assignment: CDR1 SGHRS and CDR2 YFSETQ. J lost 4 bases, V lost 7 bases, and 9 bases had no gene match. The CDR3 spans 15 residues. In DNA, the CDR3 is TGCGCCAGCGGATTCTCCGGGACAGGGGGAGAGACCCAGTACTTC. Encoded protein: CASGFSGTGGETQYF.

This clonotype was picked up a small number of times. The CDR3 loop reads CASGTRTRNQPQHF. For the CDR3, the DNA is TGTGCCTCAGGGACCCGGACACGGAATCAGCCCCAGCATTTT. The J gene is TRBJ1-5, the V gene TRBV12-3 or TRBV12-4; perhaps TRBD1 as D (5 bases). With 11 bases removed from V and 4 bases from J, the gap between germline ends came to 18 bases. The CDR3 length is 14 residues.

V gene TRBV4-3 combines with J gene TRBJ2-1; tentative D call: TRBD2 (5 bases). V lost 0 bases, J lost 8 bases, and 20 bases lay in between. The CDR3 loop spans 17 amino acids. Germline CDR1 and CDR2: LGHNA and YSLEER. The CDR3 DNA follows: TGCGCCAGCAGCCAAGAAAATTGGTCAAGAGGGATATATGAGCAGTTCTTC. Translating gives CASSQENWSRGIYEQFF.